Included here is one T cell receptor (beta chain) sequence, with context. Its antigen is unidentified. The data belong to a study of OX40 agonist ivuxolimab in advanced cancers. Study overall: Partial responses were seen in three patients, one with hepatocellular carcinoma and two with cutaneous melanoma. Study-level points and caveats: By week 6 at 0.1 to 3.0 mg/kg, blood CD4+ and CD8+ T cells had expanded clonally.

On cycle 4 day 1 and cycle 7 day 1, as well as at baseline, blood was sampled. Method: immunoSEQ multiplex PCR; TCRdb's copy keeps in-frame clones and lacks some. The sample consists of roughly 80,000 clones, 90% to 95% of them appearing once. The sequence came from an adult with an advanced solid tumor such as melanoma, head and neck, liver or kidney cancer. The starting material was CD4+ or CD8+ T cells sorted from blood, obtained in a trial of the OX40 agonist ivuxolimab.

The CDR3: CASQTGMNTEAFF. The CDR3 DNA reads as TGTGCCAGCCAGACAGGCATGAACACTGAAGCTTTCTTT. The chain recombines TRBV7-9 with TRBJ1-1, with D possibly matching TRBD1 (6 bases). The CDR3 contains 13 residues. The germline V and J ends were trimmed by 8 bases and 0 bases, with 10 bases remaining between them. In germline, CDR1 is SEHNR, CDR2 FQNEAQ (reference sequence).